This TCR beta chain is drawn from a study of blood T cell repertoires in COVID-19. Whole-study context: The origin of the acute and convalescent COVID-19 samples was the United States, Italy and Spain.

This clone was counted a few times. V was trimmed by 3 bases and J by 5 bases, leaving 11 bases between them. The germline CDR1 and CDR2 sequences are SQVTM and ANQGSEA. The CDR3 is 13 amino acids. Assay used: immunoSEQ multiplex PCR; TCRdb lists only in-frame clones, some missing. The sample shows about 69,000 clones, nearly 80% of them seen only once. This receptor was identified in a human donor in a cohort sampled during active COVID-19. This sequence joins TRBV29-1 and TRBJ1-5, with D possibly being TRBD1 (5 bases). The sequenced sample was peripheral blood. The CDR3 bases are TGCAGCGTTGATTTGGGGCCCGATCAGCCCCAGCATTTT. It translates to CSVDLGPDQPQHF.